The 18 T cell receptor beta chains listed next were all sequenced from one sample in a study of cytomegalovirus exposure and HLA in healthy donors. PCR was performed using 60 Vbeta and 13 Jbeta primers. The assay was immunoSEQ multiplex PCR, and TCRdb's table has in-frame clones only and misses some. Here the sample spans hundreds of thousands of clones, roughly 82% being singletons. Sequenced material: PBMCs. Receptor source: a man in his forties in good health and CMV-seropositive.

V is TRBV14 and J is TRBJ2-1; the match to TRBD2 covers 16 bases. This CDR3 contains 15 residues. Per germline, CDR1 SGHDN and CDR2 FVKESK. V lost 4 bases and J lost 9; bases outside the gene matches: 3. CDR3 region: CASSPGLAGGLEQFF. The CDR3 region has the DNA TGTGCCAGCAGCCCGGGACTAGCGGGAGGGCTTGAGCAGTTCTTC.

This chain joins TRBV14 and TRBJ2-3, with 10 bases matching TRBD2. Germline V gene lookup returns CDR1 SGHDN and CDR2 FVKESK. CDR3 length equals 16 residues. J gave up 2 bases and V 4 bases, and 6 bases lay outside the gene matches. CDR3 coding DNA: TGTGCCAGCAGCCCCTCGGGACTAGCGTTCACAGATACGCAGTATTTT. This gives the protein CASSPSGLAFTDTQYF.

In DNA form, the CDR3 reads TGTGCCAGCAGCGTCGGGACAGGAGGTGGCTACACCTTC. Encoded protein: CASSVGTGGGYTF. The V call is TRBV9, the J call TRBJ1-2, with 8 bases matching TRBD1. The CDR3 spans 13 residues. Trimming removed 2 bases from V and 7 bases from J; junction bases left unmatched: 4. Germline CDR1 is SGDLS and CDR2 is YYNGEE.

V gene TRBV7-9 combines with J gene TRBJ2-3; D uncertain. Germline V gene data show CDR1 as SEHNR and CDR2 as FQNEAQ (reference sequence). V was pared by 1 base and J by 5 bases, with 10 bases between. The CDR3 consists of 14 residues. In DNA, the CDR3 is TGTGCCAGCAGCTTAGTGTCCTACCGAGATACGCAGTATTTT. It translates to CASSLVSYRDTQYF.

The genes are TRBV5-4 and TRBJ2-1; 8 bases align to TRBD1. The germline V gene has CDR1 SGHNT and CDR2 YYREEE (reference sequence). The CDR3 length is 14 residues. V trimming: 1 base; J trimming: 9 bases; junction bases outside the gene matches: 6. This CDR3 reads CASSLSPGGGEQFF. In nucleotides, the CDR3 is TGTGCCAGCAGCTTGTCCCCAGGGGGCGGTGAGCAGTTCTTC. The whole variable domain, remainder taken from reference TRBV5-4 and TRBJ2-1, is ETGVTQSPTHLIKTRGQQVTLRCSSQSGHNTVSWYQQALGQGPQFIFQYYREEENGRGNFPPRFSGLQFPNYSSELNVNALELDDSALYLCASSLSPGGGEQFFGPGTRLTVL.

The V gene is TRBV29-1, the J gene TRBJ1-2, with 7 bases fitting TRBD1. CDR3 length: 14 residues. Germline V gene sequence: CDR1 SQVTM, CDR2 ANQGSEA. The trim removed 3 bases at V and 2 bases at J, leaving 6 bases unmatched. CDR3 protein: CSVDRQGENYGYTF. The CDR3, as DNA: TGCAGCGTTGATCGTCAGGGGGAGAACTATGGCTACACCTTC.

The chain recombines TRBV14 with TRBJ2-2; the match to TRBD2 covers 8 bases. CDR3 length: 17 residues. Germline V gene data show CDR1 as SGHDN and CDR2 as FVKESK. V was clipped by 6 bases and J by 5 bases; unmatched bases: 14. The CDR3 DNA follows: TGTGCCAGCAGTTTCAGGGCCGGGAGGGCCTCGACCGGGGAGCTGTTTTTT. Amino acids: CASSFRAGRASTGELFF.

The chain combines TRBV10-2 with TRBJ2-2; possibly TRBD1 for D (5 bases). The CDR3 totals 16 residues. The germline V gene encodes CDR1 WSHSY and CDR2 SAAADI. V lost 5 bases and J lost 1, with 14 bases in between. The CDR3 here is CASSSPGLGNTGELFF. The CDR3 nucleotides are TGCGCCAGCAGTTCCCCAGGGCTGGGGAACACCGGGGAGCTGTTTTTT.

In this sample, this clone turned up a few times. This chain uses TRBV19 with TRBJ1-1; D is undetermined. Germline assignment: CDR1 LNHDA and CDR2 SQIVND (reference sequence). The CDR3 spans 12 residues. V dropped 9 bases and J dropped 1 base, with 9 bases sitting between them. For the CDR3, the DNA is TGTGCCAGCGCTCCAGGGAACACTGAAGCTTTCTTT. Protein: CASAPGNTEAFF.

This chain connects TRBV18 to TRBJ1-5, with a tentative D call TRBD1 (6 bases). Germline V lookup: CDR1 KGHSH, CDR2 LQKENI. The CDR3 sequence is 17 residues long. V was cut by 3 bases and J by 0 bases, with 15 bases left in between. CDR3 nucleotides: TGTGCCAGCTCACCGAGTACCGGGACACCTAGCAATCAGCCCCAGCATTTT. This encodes CASSPSTGTPSNQPQHF. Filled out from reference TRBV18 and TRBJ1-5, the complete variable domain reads NAGVMQNPRHLVRRRGQEARLRCSPMKGHSHVYWYRQLPEEGLKFMVYLQKENIIDESGMPKERFSAEFPKEGPSILRIQQVVRGDSAAYFCASSPSTGTPSNQPQHFGDGTRLSIL.

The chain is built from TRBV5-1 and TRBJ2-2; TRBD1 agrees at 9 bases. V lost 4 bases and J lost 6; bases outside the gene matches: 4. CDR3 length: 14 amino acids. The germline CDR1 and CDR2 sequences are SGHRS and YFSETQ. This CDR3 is CASSPTGGAGELFF. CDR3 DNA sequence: TGCGCCAGCAGCCCAACAGGGGGCGCCGGGGAGCTGTTTTTT.

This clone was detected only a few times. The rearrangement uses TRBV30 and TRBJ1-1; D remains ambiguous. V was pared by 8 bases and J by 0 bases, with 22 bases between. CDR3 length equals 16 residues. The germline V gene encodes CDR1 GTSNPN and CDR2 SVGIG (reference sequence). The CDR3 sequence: CALHPGLAKMNTEAFF. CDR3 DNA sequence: TGTGCCCTCCACCCGGGGTTAGCTAAAATGAACACTGAAGCTTTCTTT.

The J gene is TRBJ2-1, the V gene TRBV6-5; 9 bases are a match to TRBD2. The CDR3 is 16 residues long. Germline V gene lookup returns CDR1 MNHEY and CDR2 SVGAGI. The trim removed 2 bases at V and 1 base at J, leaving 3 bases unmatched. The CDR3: CASSYQREVSYNEQFF. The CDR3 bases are TGTGCCAGCAGTTACCAGCGGGAGGTGTCCTACAATGAGCAGTTCTTC.

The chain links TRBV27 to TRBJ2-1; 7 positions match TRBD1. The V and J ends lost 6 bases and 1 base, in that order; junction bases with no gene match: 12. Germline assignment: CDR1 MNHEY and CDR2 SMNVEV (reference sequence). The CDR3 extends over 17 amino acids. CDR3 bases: TGTGCCAGCAGCAATCCCCCCGGGACAGTGTCCTACAATGAGCAGTTCTTC. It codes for CASSNPPGTVSYNEQFF.

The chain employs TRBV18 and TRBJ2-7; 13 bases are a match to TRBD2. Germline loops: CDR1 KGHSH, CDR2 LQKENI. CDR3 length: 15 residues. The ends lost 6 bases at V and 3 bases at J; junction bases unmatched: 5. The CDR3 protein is CASSPGTSGNYEQYV. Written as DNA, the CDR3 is TGTGCCAGCTCGCCCGGGACTAGCGGGAACTACGAGCAGTACGTC.

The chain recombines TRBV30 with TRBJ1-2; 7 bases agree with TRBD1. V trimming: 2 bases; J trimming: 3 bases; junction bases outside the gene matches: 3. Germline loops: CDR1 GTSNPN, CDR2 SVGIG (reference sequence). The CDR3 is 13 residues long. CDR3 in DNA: TGTGCCTGGAGTAACAGGGGATACTATGGCTACACCTTC. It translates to CAWSNRGYYGYTF.

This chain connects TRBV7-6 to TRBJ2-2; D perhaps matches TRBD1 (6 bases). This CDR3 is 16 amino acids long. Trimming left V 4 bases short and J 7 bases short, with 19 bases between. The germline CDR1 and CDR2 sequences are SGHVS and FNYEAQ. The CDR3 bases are TGTGCCAGCAGCTCCCTTTCAGGGGCGCAAGGCGGGGAGCTGTTTTTT. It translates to CASSSLSGAQGGELFF.

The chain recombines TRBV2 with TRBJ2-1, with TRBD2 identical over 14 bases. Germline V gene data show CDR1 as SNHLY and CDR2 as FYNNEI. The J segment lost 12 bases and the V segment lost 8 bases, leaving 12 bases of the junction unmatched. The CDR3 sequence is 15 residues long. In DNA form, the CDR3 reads TGTGCCAGCCCCCGACTAGCGGGAGGGGGTGGAGTGCAGTTCTTC. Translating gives CASPRLAGGGGVQFF.